The following is a T cell receptor beta chain sequence with its context. Its antigen is not identified. TCRdb's table, derived via immunoSEQ multiplex PCR, lists solely in-frame clones and lacks some. The sample lists fewer than 60,000 clones, 70% to 90% occurring once. These data are taken from a study of OX40 agonist ivuxolimab in advanced cancers. Trimming stripped 5 bases from V and 7 bases from J, with 20 bases between. Looked up from germline, CDR1 is MNHEY and CDR2 is SMNVEV (reference sequence). The CDR3 runs to 15 residues. Study-level findings and limits: Researchers did not determine the expanded peripheral T cells' antigen specificity.

This sequence was found in an adult with an advanced solid tumor such as melanoma, head and neck, liver or kidney cancer. The material was CD4+ or CD8+ T cells sorted from blood, obtained in a trial of the OX40 agonist ivuxolimab. The gene calls are TRBV27 and TRBJ1-2; TRBD1 might be the D (5 bases). DNA of the CDR3: TGTGCCAGCAGTCCCCGGGTTCAGGGAGGGTTTGGCTACACCTTC. It specifies CASSPRVQGGFGYTF.